These T cell receptor beta chains were read from a single sample in a study of cytomegalovirus exposure and HLA in healthy donors. Some clones are missing from TCRdb's copy, which holds only in-frame ones; the method was immunoSEQ multiplex PCR. The sample includes about 120,000 clones, approximately 87% of them seen just once. Sequences were obtained from PBMCs. Source of these receptors: a young man in good health and CMV-seropositive. Both conserved end residues are part of each CDR3. D genes are given only for firm matches. Some rows mark clone size as missing; the rest say once, few, many or name a class of expanded clone.

J,length,size,V,D,DNA,CDR3
TRBJ1-2,13,many,TRBV6-6,-,TGTGCCAGCACCCAACTGAGTGGTGATGGCTACACCTTC,CASTQLSGDGYTF
TRBJ1-2,13,few,TRBV27,-,TGTGCCAGCAGTGCTTCGGGGGTGGATGGCTACACCTTC,CASSASGVDGYTF
TRBJ2-6,16,-,TRBV28,-,TGTGCCAGCAGGAGGCAGGGATTCCAGGGGGCCAACGTCCTGACTTTC,CASRRQGFQGANVLTF
TRBJ1-1,13,-,TRBV19,-,TGTGCCAGTAGTCCCCAGAATGGGGGGATAATAGTCTTT,CASSPQNGGIIVF
TRBJ2-7,13,-,TRBV5-1,-,TGCGCCAGCATGGAGGACGGATCCTACGAGCAGTACTTC,CASMEDGSYEQYF
TRBJ2-3,13,-,TRBV19,-,TGTGCCAGTAGTATTAATACAGTCAATACGCAGTATTTT,CASSINTVNTQYF
TRBJ2-2,15,-,TRBV27,TRBD1,TGTGCCAGCAAAAGGGACAGCCGTAACACCGGGGAGCTGTTTTTT,CASKRDSRNTGELFF
TRBJ1-1,14,-,TRBV7-2,-,TGTGCCAGCAGCACCCGACAGGTGAACACTGAAGCTTTCTTT,CASSTRQVNTEAFF
TRBJ1-1,13,-,TRBV29-1,TRBD1,TGCAGCGTCAGACAGGGGGCTTATACTGAAGCTTTCTTT,CSVRQGAYTEAFF
TRBJ1-2,14,-,TRBV30,-,TGTGCCTGGAGCCTGACAGAGAATACCTATGGCTACACCTTC,CAWSLTENTYGYTF
TRBJ2-1,11,-,TRBV9,-,TGTGCCAGCGGGGGCGCGGATGAGCAGTTCTTC,CASGGADEQFF
TRBJ1-1,14,-,TRBV5-6,TRBD1,TGTGCCAGCAGCCGCTGGGACAGGGACACTGAAGCTTTCTTT,CASSRWDRDTEAFF
TRBJ1-2,16,-,TRBV5-1,-,TGCGCCACCGGAGCAGACCGGGACATAAACGACGCTGGCTACACCTTC,CATGADRDINDAGYTF
TRBJ1-5,17,-,TRBV11-3,-,TGTGCCAGCAGCCTAAGGGGGACGGCGGCCCGCCCGCAGCCCCAGCATTTT,CASSLRGTAARPQPQHF
TRBJ2-7,12,-,TRBV2,TRBD2,TGTGCCAGGTCGGCGGGGGGACGGGAGCAGTACTTC,CARSAGGREQYF
TRBJ2-1,15,-,TRBV9,-,TGTGCCAGCAGCGACCTCACTAGTATCCGCAATGAGCAGTTCTTC,CASSDLTSIRNEQFF
TRBJ2-7,15,-,TRBV4-1,TRBD2,TGCGCCAGCAGCGCCGGGACTAGCGGCTCCTACGAGCAGTACTTC,CASSAGTSGSYEQYF
TRBJ2-6,15,-,TRBV27,-,TGTGCCAGCAGTGGGGGGGCGGGTGGGGCCAACGTCCTGACTTTC,CASSGGAGGANVLTF
TRBJ1-4,15,-,TRBV10-3,-,TGTGCCATCAGTGAGGATCGGGGAGCTAATGAAAAACTGTTTTTT,CAISEDRGANEKLFF
TRBJ2-2,14,few,TRBV9,TRBD1,TGTGCCAGCAGTCGTACAGGGGCCCCCGGGGAGCTGTTTTTT,CASSRTGAPGELFF
TRBJ1-2,16,-,TRBV5-1,-,TGCGCCAGCAGCTTGGGACCGGGGTCGGATGTCTATGGCTACACCTTC,CASSLGPGSDVYGYTF
TRBJ1-1,14,-,TRBV5-1,-,TGCGCCAGCAGCTTGAACAACATGAACACTGAAGCTTTCTTT,CASSLNNMNTEAFF
TRBJ1-4,14,few,TRBV6-5,TRBD1,TGTGCCAGCAGCTTAGACAGGGGGAGTGAAAAACTGTTTTTT,CASSLDRGSEKLFF
TRBJ2-7,16,once,TRBV6-5,-,TGTGCCAGCAGTTACCGGGACACGGCTAGCTCCTACGAGCAGTACTTC,CASSYRDTASSYEQYF
TRBJ2-7,16,-,TRBV5-1,TRBD1,TGCGCCAGCAGGCTCACCGGGGACAGGACCCCCTACGAGCAGTACTTC,CASRLTGDRTPYEQYF
TRBJ2-7,12,-,TRBV6-4,-,TGTGCCTCCTTAGGCGGGGAGGTCGAGCAGTACTTC,CASLGGEVEQYF
TRBJ2-3,16,few,TRBV5-6,TRBD1,TGTGCCAGCAGCTCCCAGGGGGCAGGCGGAACAGATACGCAGTATTTT,CASSSQGAGGTDTQYF
TRBJ2-7,15,-,TRBV29-1,-,TGCAGCGTTGAAGATTCACTCCCGGGATCCTACGAGCAGTACTTC,CSVEDSLPGSYEQYF